The entry that follows covers one TCR beta chain sequence. This clone showed up just once. Its specific antigen is unknown. Per-base quality was not reported, and no clone a single base away is much larger than it. Genomic DNA was extracted from sorted cells for sequencing of the TCRbeta CDR3 region. The immunoSEQ Assay was used for sequencing of TCRbeta CDR3 regions. TCRdb carries this immuneACCESS record with in-frame sequences only. Its versions omit some clonotypes, under half of them owing to an unresolved V gene in the studies checked, with the rest unexplained. The sample data list some 79,000 clones, and about 94% of these were observed just once. Over 0.35% of the sample is in the top ten clones. The trial excluded patients who had a history of autoimmune disease or were on systemic immunosuppression. Peripheral blood for TCR sequencing was collected from all dose cohorts at baseline, on cycle 4 day 1, and on cycle 7 day 1. The samples were taken from a phase I, first-in-human, multicenter, open-label dose-escalation trial of ivuxolimab. Adults with locally advanced or metastatic melanoma, renal cell carcinoma, hepatocellular carcinoma or head and neck squamous cell carcinoma were enrolled in the trial. CD4+ and CD8+ T cells were sorted separately from peripheral blood before TCR sequencing.

The entry originates in a study of OX40 agonist ivuxolimab in advanced cancers. In terms of the full investigation: Ivuxolimab was a fully human IgG2 agonistic monoclonal antibody targeting the costimulatory receptor OX40 (CD134). Partial responses occurred in three dose-escalation patients, of whom one had hepatocellular carcinoma and two had cutaneous melanoma. Prior anti-PD-1, anti-PD-L1 or anti-CTLA-4 therapy was permitted, and checkpoint inhibitors had been received by 40% to 50% of dose-escalation patients. The purpose of peripheral TCRbeta sequencing was to test whether ivuxolimab changed TCR sequence diversity and led to clonal T-cell expansion. Of the 50 to 55 patients in dose escalation, about 20 had hepatocellular carcinoma, about 15 had melanoma, 9 had renal cell carcinoma and 9 had head and neck cancer. In the dose-escalation cohort, more than 75% of patients were male, and the mean age was around 60 years, with a range of 23 to 79. Intravenous ivuxolimab was administered to patients every 2 weeks at six dose levels: 0.01, 0.1, 0.3, 1.5, 3 and 10 mg/kg. The monotherapy dose-escalation portion (N = 52 patients) of the phase I ivuxolimab trial is reported in the paper.

Results and caveats for the whole study, not just this receptor: After ivuxolimab, expanded clones were on average more numerous among CD8+ T cells than among CD4+ T cells. In the 0.1-3.0 mg/kg groups, partial responders were among the patients with the lowest normalized peripheral clonal expansion, particularly in CD8+ T cells. The antigen specificity of the peripheral T cells that underwent clonal expansion was not determined. Clonal expansion of both CD4+ and CD8+ blood T cells was observed from baseline to week 6 at doses 0.1 to 3.0 mg/kg. Low levels of normalized T-cell clonal expansion were also seen in some patients who did not respond.

CDR1 and CDR2, per the germline V gene (reference sequence), are LNHDA and SQIVND. V is reduced by 0 bases and J by 5 bases, leaving a spacing of 10 bases between them. The CDR3, from cysteine to phenylalanine, totals 14 residues. Only CDR3 DNA remains: 42 bases, in frame from the first base. Sequences were derived from CD4+ or CD8+ T cells sorted from blood, sampled in a trial of the OX40 agonist ivuxolimab. This TCR was recovered from an adult with an advanced solid tumor such as melanoma, head and neck, liver or kidney cancer. The chain is assembled from TRBV19 and TRBJ1-1; the D gene assignment is ambiguous. The nucleotide sequence reads TGTGCCAGTAGTATAGATGTACGGGGTACTGAAGCTTTCTTT. The translation is CASSIDVRGTEAFF.